The 28 T cell receptor beta chains below all came from one sample that was sequenced in a study of shared clonotypes between healthy human individuals. Assay used: immunoSEQ multiplex PCR; TCRdb lists only in-frame clones, some missing. The table has roughly 700,000 clones, around 74% seen once. The sequenced sample consisted of memory CD4+ T cells sorted from blood. The subset: CD45RA-negative fraction. Source of these receptors: a woman aged 25 to 45 in good health.

The V and J genes are TRBV2 and TRBJ1-4, with TRBD1 matching 10 bases. Germline CDR1 SNHLY, CDR2 FYNNEI. The V segment lost 10 bases and the J segment 3 bases; nucleotides outside the gene matches: 11. The CDR3 covers 16 residues. The chain's CDR3 is CANRDRGTLANEKLFF. CDR3 coding DNA: TGTGCCAACCGGGACAGGGGTACGCTCGCTAATGAAAAACTGTTTTTT. The whole variable domain, remainder taken from reference TRBV2 and TRBJ1-4, is EPEVTQTPSHQVTQMGQEVILRCVPISNHLYFYWYRQILGQKVEFLVSFYNNEISEKSEIFDDQFSVERPDGSNFTLKIRSTKLEDSAMYFCANRDRGTLANEKLFFGSGTQLSVL.

This clone appeared once. V and J are TRBV7-3 and TRBJ1-5; 7 nucleotides match TRBD1. CDR1 is SGHTA and CDR2 is FQGTGA in the germline V gene. The CDR3 has 13 residues. V shed 3 bases, J shed 5 bases, and the junction held 1 base outside the gene matches. The CDR3 DNA sequence: TGTGCCAGCAGCTTGCAGGGGGATCAGCCCCAGCATTTT. Amino acid sequence: CASSLQGDQPQHF.

The rearrangement joins TRBV5-4 to TRBJ2-7; 7 bases match TRBD1. With V trimmed by 2 bases and J by 2 bases, 7 bases remained unmatched. Looked up from germline, CDR1 is SGHNT and CDR2 is YYREEE (reference sequence). The CDR3 spans 15 residues. This CDR3 reads CASSFRQGEPYEQYF. The CDR3 DNA follows: TGTGCCAGCAGCTTCCGACAGGGCGAACCCTACGAGCAGTACTTC.

This clone was counted once. The chain employs TRBV5-1 and TRBJ2-3; 12 bases match TRBD2. The V gene's germline CDR1 is SGHRS and CDR2 YFSETQ. V gave up 0 bases and J gave up 4 bases; unmatched junction bases: 15. CDR3 length: 20 amino acids. The chain's CDR3 is CASSLAIRASGRVGADTQYF. CDR3 DNA: TGCGCCAGCAGCTTGGCCATTCGGGCTAGCGGGAGGGTCGGGGCAGATACGCAGTATTTT. Complete variable domain (other parts from reference TRBV5-1 and TRBJ2-3): KAGVTQTPRYLIKTRGQQVTLSCSPISGHRSVSWYQQTPGQGLQFLFEYFSETQRNKGNFPGRFSGRQFSNSRSEMNVSTLELGDSALYLCASSLAIRASGRVGADTQYFGPGTRLTVL.

This rearrangement joins TRBV28 to TRBJ2-5; either TRBD1 or TRBD2 may fit D (5 bases each). The V end was cut by 4 bases, the J end by 5 bases, with 11 bases between. The germline CDR1 and CDR2 sequences are MDHEN and SYDVKM. The CDR3 runs 13 residues. For the CDR3, the DNA is TGTGCCAGCAGTTGGGGACCAGGGGAGACCCAGTACTTC. Protein sequence: CASSWGPGETQYF.

This clone was recorded a few times. This sequence joins TRBV28 and TRBJ1-1; D not resolved. V was cut by 5 bases and J by 5 bases, with 15 bases left in between. This CDR3 has 14 residues. Germline-derived CDR1 and CDR2 are MDHEN and SYDVKM. CDR3: CASSLQRVRTEAFF. CDR3 sequence (DNA): TGTGCCAGCAGTCTACAGCGGGTTCGTACTGAAGCTTTCTTT.

This clone has a handful of counts. This chain links TRBV7-9 with TRBJ2-1; a possible D gene is TRBD2 (5 bases). The CDR3 covers 18 residues. The V gene lost 5 bases and the J gene lost 7 bases, with 27 bases spanning the gap. Germline V gene lookup returns CDR1 SEHNR and CDR2 FQNEAQ (reference sequence). CDR3 sequence reads: CASSPPRVTGWVVNEQFF. The CDR3 DNA is TGTGCCAGCAGCCCTCCGAGGGTGACGGGATGGGTTGTGAATGAGCAGTTCTTC.

As for this clone: A much larger clone lies a single base off, so this may be a read error. V is TRBV9 and J is TRBJ2-5, with 11 bases that match TRBD2. The CDR3 loop spans 17 amino acids. Per the germline V gene, CDR1 is SGDLS and CDR2 is YYNGEE. CDR3 sequence: CASSANKGTSGKEAQYF. In nucleotides, the CDR3 is TGTGCCAGCAGCGCAAATAAGGGGACTAGCGGAAAAGAGGCCCAGTACTTC. The whole variable domain, remainder taken from reference TRBV9 and TRBJ2-5, is DSGVTQTPKHLITATGQRVTLRCSPRSGDLSVYWYQQSLDQGLQFLIQYYNGEERAKGNILERFSAQQFPDLHSELNLSSLELGDSALYFCASSANKGTSGKEAQYFGPGTRLLVL.

There are a few counts of this clone. The rearrangement links TRBV20-1 to TRBJ2-1; D may be TRBD1 (6 bases). This CDR3 region has 11 residues. Trimming pared 3 bases from V and 9 bases from J, leaving 9 bases between. CDR1 DFQATT and CDR2 SNEGSKA come from the germline V gene (reference sequence). CDR3: CSASPGAEQFF. As DNA, the CDR3 is TGCAGTGCTAGCCCAGGGGCTGAGCAGTTCTTC.

A note on this clone: Other nucleotide sequences in the sample specify the same CDR3. The chain recombines TRBV5-1 with TRBJ1-3; tentatively, D is TRBD1 (5 bases). V was clipped by 4 bases and J by 4 bases, with 12 bases between them. The CDR3 is 14 amino acids. Germline-derived CDR1 and CDR2 are SGHRS and YFSETQ. CDR3 sequence: CASSLGTAGNTIYF. DNA of the CDR3: TGCGCCAGCAGCCTCGGGACGGCGGGAAACACCATATATTTT.

The CDR3 nucleotides read TGTGCCAGCAGCCCCCTTTGGGGAGGGCTGGTCAATGAGCAGTTCTTC. It specifies CASSPLWGGLVNEQFF. The genes are TRBV7-4 and TRBJ2-1, with 7 positions matching TRBD2. CDR1 is SGHVT and CDR2 is SQSDAQ in the germline V gene. The ends lost 5 bases at V and 6 bases at J; junction bases unmatched: 13. The CDR3 runs to 16 residues.

The chain links TRBV10-3 to TRBJ1-2, with 7 bases fitting TRBD1. CDR1 ENHRY and CDR2 SYGVKD come from the germline V gene. This CDR3 comprises 13 residues. With V trimmed by 2 bases and J by 7 bases, 4 bases remained unmatched. The CDR3 bases are TGTGCCATCAGTGAGCGACAGGGCGGTGGCTACACCTTC. Translated, it gives CAISERQGGGYTF.

To note about this clone: This may stem from a read error, because a much larger clone lies one nucleotide away. Other nucleotide sequences from this sample produce the same CDR3. The CDR3 protein is CASSSEGQGQETQYF. CDR3 nucleotides: TGTGCCAGCAGTAGTGAGGGACAGGGCCAAGAGACCCAGTACTTC. The chain combines TRBV2 with TRBJ2-5, with TRBD1 matching over 9 bases. The CDR3 runs 15 residues. V shed 5 bases and J 1 base; nucleotides not matched to a gene: 5. Looked up from germline, CDR1 is SNHLY and CDR2 is FYNNEI.

Notes on this clone: Being one base from a much bigger clone, this may be a read error. The chain has TRBV19 and TRBJ1-1, with 11 bases that match TRBD1. This CDR3 comprises 18 residues. CDR1 is LNHDA and CDR2 is SQIVND in the germline V gene (reference sequence). The CDR3 DNA follows: TGTGCCGGTAGTAGGAGGACAGGGGGCGACCTTATGAACACTGAAGCTTTCTTT. It yields the protein CAGSRRTGGDLMNTEAFF.

The CDR3 bases are TGCGCCAGCAGCATGGACAGGGGGGACACTGAAGCTTTCTTT. It translates to CASSMDRGDTEAFF. The chain combines TRBV5-1 with TRBJ1-1, with 10 nucleotides matching TRBD1. V lost 4 bases, J lost 3 bases, and 3 bases stayed unmatched. Germline CDR1 SGHRS, CDR2 YFSETQ. This CDR3 comprises 14 residues. Complete variable domain (other parts from reference TRBV5-1 and TRBJ1-1): KAGVTQTPRYLIKTRGQQVTLSCSPISGHRSVSWYQQTPGQGLQFLFEYFSETQRNKGNFPGRFSGRQFSNSRSEMNVSTLELGDSALYLCASSMDRGDTEAFFGQGTRLTVV.

J is TRBJ2-3 and V is TRBV10-2; D is undetermined. CDR1 and CDR2 from the germline V gene are WSHSY and SAAADI. Trimming stripped 3 bases from V and 3 bases from J, with 4 bases between. This CDR3 comprises 12 residues. The CDR3: CASSDGTDTQYF. CDR3 nucleotide sequence: TGCGCCAGCAGTGACGGGACAGATACGCAGTATTTT.

This chain joins TRBV9 and TRBJ2-7; D gene ambiguous. The CDR3 has 12 residues. Trimming removed 4 bases at V and 3 bases at J, with 8 bases between. Germline values: CDR1 SGDLS, CDR2 YYNGEE. The CDR3 DNA reads as TGTGCCAGCAGCCCCGGCTTCTACGAGCAGTACTTC. Amino acids: CASSPGFYEQYF. The full variable domain, in which reference TRBV9 and TRBJ2-7 provide the parts outside the CDR3, is DSGVTQTPKHLITATGQRVTLRCSPRSGDLSVYWYQQSLDQGLQFLIQYYNGEERAKGNILERFSAQQFPDLHSELNLSSLELGDSALYFCASSPGFYEQYFGPGTRLTVT.

The chain has TRBV6-5 and TRBJ2-1; D is ambiguous. V lost 2 bases and J lost 6, with 11 bases in between. The germline V gene has CDR1 MNHEY and CDR2 SVGAGI. The CDR3 is made up of 14 amino acids. CDR3 nucleotide sequence: TGTGCCAGCAGTTACACCCAACGTGGCAATGAGCAGTTCTTC. Its translation: CASSYTQRGNEQFF.

V gene TRBV27 combines with J gene TRBJ2-3; D may be TRBD1 or TRBD2 (5 bases each). Per the germline V gene, CDR1 is MNHEY and CDR2 is SMNVEV (reference sequence). V was cut by 3 bases and J by 2 bases, with 21 bases left in between. The CDR3 loop spans 18 amino acids. In DNA form, the CDR3 reads TGTGCCAGCAGTTTCCGCCTGGGGCAGGTTGGACTCACAGATACGCAGTATTTT. Its protein product is CASSFRLGQVGLTDTQYF.

The chain joins TRBV18 to TRBJ2-1, with D perhaps TRBD2 (6 bases). V lost 3 bases and J 8 bases, leaving 17 bases between the germline ends. Germline assignment: CDR1 KGHSH and CDR2 LQKENI. The CDR3 extends over 15 amino acids. The CDR3 is CASSPQEGPGYEQFF. The CDR3 nucleotides read TGTGCCAGCTCACCCCAGGAGGGTCCGGGGTATGAGCAGTTCTTC. Complete variable domain (other parts from reference TRBV18 and TRBJ2-1): NAGVMQNPRHLVRRRGQEARLRCSPMKGHSHVYWYRQLPEEGLKFMVYLQKENIIDESGMPKERFSAEFPKEGPSILRIQQVVRGDSAAYFCASSPQEGPGYEQFFGPGTRLTVL.

The chain combines TRBV28 with TRBJ1-1, with TRBD1 matching 7 bases. After removal of 5 bases from V and 2 bases from J, the junction contained 8 bases not matched to a gene. The CDR3 covers 15 residues. Germline-derived CDR1 and CDR2 are MDHEN and SYDVKM. The CDR3 bases are TGTGCCAGCAGTACAACGACAGGGTCAAACACTGAAGCTTTCTTT. Protein product: CASSTTTGSNTEAFF.

The J gene is TRBJ1-1, the V gene TRBV6-5, with D uncertain. CDR1 is MNHEY and CDR2 is SVGAGI in the germline V gene. The V and J ends lost 4 bases and 1 base respectively, with 16 bases between them. The CDR3 runs to 16 residues. The DNA of the CDR3 is TGTGCCAGCAGTTCATGGGAGGGAAAACGGAACACTGAAGCTTTCTTT. It is translated as CASSSWEGKRNTEAFF.

This clone was counted ten times or more. The chain recombines TRBV15 with TRBJ2-2; 7 nucleotides align to TRBD2. Germline-derived CDR1 and CDR2 are LNHNV and YYDKDF (reference sequence). With V trimmed by 8 bases and J by 4 bases, 13 bases remained unmatched. There are 16 residues in the CDR3. CDR3 DNA sequence: TGTGCCACCGACGCGGGAAGCGGGATAGTCACCGGGGAGCTGTTTTTT. It yields the protein CATDAGSGIVTGELFF.

This clone was counted between two and nine times. The rearrangement joins TRBV5-1 to TRBJ1-3; 7 bases match TRBD1. There are 14 residues in the CDR3. Germline V lookup: CDR1 SGHRS, CDR2 YFSETQ. V lost 4 bases to trimming and J lost 8 bases; unmatched junction nucleotides: 9. The CDR3: CASSPQGVTDTIYF. The CDR3 bases are TGCGCCAGCAGCCCCCAGGGGGTTACAGACACCATATATTTT.

A few counts support this clone. V and J are TRBV5-1 and TRBJ2-2, with D uncertain. The V gene lost 2 bases and the J gene lost 4 bases, with 6 bases spanning the gap. The CDR3 runs to 13 residues. The germline V gene has CDR1 SGHRS and CDR2 YFSETQ. The CDR3 sequence is CASSFVGTGELFF. The CDR3, as DNA: TGCGCCAGCAGCTTCGTTGGCACCGGGGAGCTGTTTTTT.

Points on this clone: Other nucleotide sequences from this sample produce the same CDR3. This rearrangement joins TRBV28 to TRBJ1-2; no firm D call. Germline V gives CDR1 MDHEN, CDR2 SYDVKM. V lost 3 bases, J lost 4 bases, and 6 bases lay in between. This CDR3 is 12 amino acids long. CDR3 DNA: TGTGCCAGCAGTTTGAACTTCTATGGCTACACCTTC. It codes for CASSLNFYGYTF.

The rearrangement uses TRBV9 and TRBJ2-7; 7 bases match TRBD1. V trimming: 4 bases; J trimming: 7 bases; junction bases outside the gene matches: 14. The CDR3 totals 15 residues. In germline, CDR1 is SGDLS, CDR2 YYNGEE. This CDR3 is CASSRGAQGFEEQYF. CDR3 nucleotide sequence: TGTGCCAGCAGCCGAGGGGCACAGGGGTTCGAAGAGCAGTACTTC.

The chain is built from TRBV28 and TRBJ2-1, with 15 nucleotides matching TRBD2. This CDR3 is built from 18 residues. V was clipped by 5 bases and J by 6 bases; unmatched bases: 11. CDR1 MDHEN and CDR2 SYDVKM come from the germline V gene. The CDR3 reads CASSPSGLAGGSGNEQFF. As DNA, the CDR3 is TGTGCCAGCAGTCCTTCGGGACTAGCGGGAGGAAGCGGCAATGAGCAGTTCTTC.